One and the same sample provided the 20 T cell receptor beta chains below, sequenced in a study of blood T cell repertoires in COVID-19. Only in-frame clones appear in the TCRdb table, and some are missing; sequencing was by immunoSEQ multiplex PCR. There are under 120,000 clones in the sample; 69% occur only once, and roughly 6.2% lies in the top ten. The specimen was peripheral blood. The receptor source for this set is a man aged 80 or over with acute or convalescent COVID-19.

The rearrangement joins TRBV6-5 to TRBJ2-5; the D gene is possibly TRBD1 (5 bases). Germline CDR1 and CDR2: MNHEY and SVGAGI. V gave up 7 bases and J gave up 4 bases, with 10 bases separating them. The CDR3 has 12 amino acids. This chain's CDR3 is CASTRGGETQYF. CDR3 nucleotide sequence: TGTGCCAGCACTAGGGGTGGAGAGACCCAGTACTTC.

This chain links TRBV18 with TRBJ1-3, with D unresolved. V lost 6 bases and J 3 bases, leaving 12 bases between the germline ends. Germline CDR1 and CDR2: KGHSH and LQKENI. This CDR3 comprises 14 residues. In DNA form, the CDR3 reads TGTGCCAGCTCCCCCGACGGCGGTGGAAACACCATATATTTT. It is translated as CASSPDGGGNTIYF.

The CDR3 sequence is CASSLRFRDTQYF. In nucleotides, the CDR3 is TGTGCCAGCAGCTTGCGTTTTCGGGATACGCAGTATTTT. The chain carries TRBV5-6 and TRBJ2-3; no definite D call. The CDR3 spans 13 residues. V was clipped by 1 base and J by 6 bases, with 9 bases between them. The germline V gene has CDR1 SGHDT and CDR2 YYEEEE.

The chain joins TRBV6-5 to TRBJ1-1, with TRBD1 matching 8 bases. V was clipped by 5 bases and J by 7 bases; unmatched bases: 9. This CDR3 comprises 14 residues. Germline CDR1 is MNHEY and CDR2 is SVGAGI. The CDR3 region is CASSQTGEGNEAFF. The CDR3 region has the DNA TGTGCCAGCAGTCAGACAGGGGAGGGCAATGAAGCTTTCTTT.

V is TRBV14 and J is TRBJ2-5; 13 bases agree with TRBD2. The CDR3 covers 17 residues. V dropped 4 bases and J dropped 4; count of bases not matched to a gene: 9. CDR1 and CDR2 from the germline V gene are SGHDN and FVKESK. The DNA of the CDR3 is TGTGCCAGCAGCCGAAGGCCGGGACTAGCGGGACTAGAGACCCAGTACTTC. Translation gives CASSRRPGLAGLETQYF.

The chain combines TRBV19 with TRBJ2-1, with a possible D match to TRBD2 (7 bases). V was cut by 3 bases and J by 9 bases, with 12 bases left in between. Per germline, CDR1 LNHDA and CDR2 SQIVND (reference sequence). The CDR3 is 13 residues long. The CDR3 DNA is TGTGCCAGTAGTATCAGTAGGGGGGGTGAGCAGTTCTTC. Its protein is CASSISRGGEQFF.

The gene calls are TRBV19 and TRBJ2-1; 8 bases are shared with TRBD2. Germline lookup yields CDR1 LNHDA and CDR2 SQIVND (reference sequence). The V segment lost 5 bases and the J segment 3 bases; nucleotides outside the gene matches: 6. This CDR3 is built from 15 residues. CDR3 bases: TGTGCCAGTAGTTCTACTAGCGGACTCTACAATGAGCAGTTCTTC. Translated: CASSSTSGLYNEQFF.

In its sample, this clone was seen a few times. The chain has TRBV4-2 and TRBJ1-2, with 8 bases that match TRBD1. V lost 0 bases and J lost 5; bases outside the gene matches: 11. CDR1 and CDR2 from the germline V gene are LGHNA and YNFKEQ. This CDR3 is built from 17 residues. Written as DNA, the CDR3 is TGTGCCAGCAGCCAAGATGACAGGGGTCAACCTGCGTATGGCTACACCTTC. Its protein is CASSQDDRGQPAYGYTF.

V is TRBV5-1 and J is TRBJ1-4; 11 bases match TRBD1. Germline loops: CDR1 SGHRS, CDR2 YFSETQ. The CDR3 length is 14 residues. V was clipped by 7 bases and J by 7 bases; unmatched bases: 6. The CDR3 region has the DNA TGCGCCAGCGGACAGGGGGCCTCGGGTGAAAAACTGTTTTTT. Protein product: CASGQGASGEKLFF. The variable domain in full, completed from reference TRBV5-1 and TRBJ1-4, reads KAGVTQTPRYLIKTRGQQVTLSCSPISGHRSVSWYQQTPGQGLQFLFEYFSETQRNKGNFPGRFSGRQFSNSRSEMNVSTLELGDSALYLCASGQGASGEKLFFGSGTQLSVL.

The chain carries TRBV19 and TRBJ1-2; no definite D call. CDR1 LNHDA and CDR2 SQIVND come from the germline V gene (reference sequence). This CDR3 spans 13 amino acids. The germline V and J ends were trimmed by 0 bases and 7 bases, with 9 bases remaining between them. This chain's CDR3 is CASSIDRSGGYTF. The DNA of the CDR3 is TGTGCCAGTAGTATAGATCGGTCAGGTGGCTACACCTTC.

This chain joins TRBV18 and TRBJ1-5, with D hard to call. This CDR3 has 15 amino acids. The germline V and J ends were trimmed by 3 bases and 5 bases, with 14 bases remaining between them. Germline V gene lookup returns CDR1 KGHSH and CDR2 LQKENI. The CDR3 DNA reads TGTGCCAGCTCACCCGGTAGTGGGAGGCATCAGCCCCAGCATTTT. As protein: CASSPGSGRHQPQHF. Filled out from reference TRBV18 and TRBJ1-5, the complete variable domain reads NAGVMQNPRHLVRRRGQEARLRCSPMKGHSHVYWYRQLPEEGLKFMVYLQKENIIDESGMPKERFSAEFPKEGPSILRIQQVVRGDSAAYFCASSPGSGRHQPQHFGDGTRLSIL.

The chain couples TRBV28 to TRBJ1-3; D is unresolved. This CDR3 has 14 amino acids. CDR1 MDHEN and CDR2 SYDVKM come from the germline V gene. The V and J ends lost 6 bases and 4 bases respectively, with 13 bases between them. In DNA, the CDR3 is TGTGCCAGCAGCCGGTCAGGTCCCGGAAACACCATATATTTT. It encodes CASSRSGPGNTIYF.

The chain has TRBV5-1 and TRBJ2-7; TRBD2 is a possible D gene (7 bases). Trimming cost V 4 bases and J 3 bases, with 23 bases left between them. Germline CDR1 reads SGHRS; CDR2 reads YFSETQ. The CDR3 is 17 amino acids. The CDR3 DNA sequence: TGCGCCAGCAGCCGGGTTTCTCTAGCGGAGGGGGGCTACGAGCAGTACTTC. Translation: CASSRVSLAEGGYEQYF.

V usage is TRBV27 and J usage is TRBJ1-1; no clear D gene. V lost 5 bases and J lost 0, with 10 bases in between. Germline V gene sequence: CDR1 MNHEY, CDR2 SMNVEV (reference sequence). The CDR3 consists of 14 residues. The CDR3 DNA reads as TGTGCCAGCAGTCCCATGGCCATGAACACTGAAGCTTTCTTT. As protein: CASSPMAMNTEAFF.

The gene calls are TRBV28 and TRBJ1-2; unclear D gene. Germline V gene data show CDR1 as MDHEN and CDR2 as SYDVKM. The CDR3 is 10 residues long. Trimming stripped 10 bases from V and 4 bases from J, with 7 bases between. The chain's CDR3 is CATLSYGYTF. In DNA, the CDR3 is TGTGCCACCCTTTCCTATGGCTACACCTTC.

The chain joins TRBV2 to TRBJ2-1; 8 nucleotides match TRBD1. V lost 6 bases and J lost 10; bases outside the gene matches: 11. There are 14 residues in the CDR3. Germline V gene data show CDR1 as SNHLY and CDR2 as FYNNEI. Here the CDR3 reads CASRVITGGGEQFF. CDR3 bases: TGTGCCAGCAGGGTAATAACAGGGGGTGGGGAGCAGTTCTTC.

The rearrangement uses TRBV25-1 and TRBJ2-7; D may be TRBD1 (6 bases). The CDR3 runs to 15 residues. CDR1 and CDR2 (germline): MGHDK, SYGVNS. The V end was cut by 6 bases, the J end by 4 bases, with 19 bases between. CDR3 region: CASRDGGFGAYEQYF. CDR3 nucleotide sequence: TGTGCCAGCAGAGATGGGGGCTTTGGGGCGTACGAGCAGTACTTC.

The rearrangement uses TRBV28 and TRBJ1-2; 7 bases map to TRBD1. Germline lookup yields CDR1 MDHEN and CDR2 SYDVKM. There are 15 residues in the CDR3. CDR3 sequence: CAGRDSRNPNYGYTF. Written as DNA, the CDR3 is TGTGCGGGCAGGGACAGCCGAAATCCTAACTATGGCTACACCTTC.

This clone was seen a handful of times. Other DNA variants within this sample encode the same CDR3. The chain links TRBV5-6 to TRBJ2-7, with 8 bases matching TRBD1. Germline CDR1 and CDR2: SGHDT and YYEEEE. Trimming cost V 2 bases and J 2 bases; bases outside gene matches: 0. CDR3 size: 13 residues. This CDR3 reads CASSLQGAYEQYF. CDR3 in DNA: TGTGCCAGCAGCTTACAGGGGGCCTACGAGCAGTACTTC.

This clone came up a few times. This rearrangement joins TRBV28 to TRBJ1-1; D is ambiguous. From germline, CDR1 is MDHEN and CDR2 SYDVKM. The CDR3 sequence is 13 residues long. Trimming took off 6 bases at V and 4 bases at J, with 12 bases between the two ends. DNA for the CDR3: TGTGCCAGCAGACAACAAGGCGGCACTGAAGCTTTCTTT. Protein product: CASRQQGGTEAFF. Using reference TRBV28 and TRBJ1-1 for the parts outside the CDR3, the full variable domain is DVKVTQSSRYLVKRTGEKVFLECVQDMDHENMFWYRQDPGLGLRLIYFSYDVKMKEKGDIPEGYSVSREKKERFSLILESASTNQTSMYLCASRQQGGTEAFFGQGTRLTVV.